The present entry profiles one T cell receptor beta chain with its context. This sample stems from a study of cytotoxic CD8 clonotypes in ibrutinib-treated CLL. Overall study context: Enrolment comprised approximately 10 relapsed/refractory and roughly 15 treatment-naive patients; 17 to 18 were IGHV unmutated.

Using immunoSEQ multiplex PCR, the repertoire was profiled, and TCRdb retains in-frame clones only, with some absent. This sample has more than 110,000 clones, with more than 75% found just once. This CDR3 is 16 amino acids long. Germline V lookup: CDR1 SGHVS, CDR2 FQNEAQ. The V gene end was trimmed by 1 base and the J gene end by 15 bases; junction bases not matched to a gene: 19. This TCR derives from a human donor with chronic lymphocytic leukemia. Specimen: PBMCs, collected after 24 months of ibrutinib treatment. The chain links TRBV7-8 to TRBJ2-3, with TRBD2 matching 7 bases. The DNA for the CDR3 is TGTGCCAGCAGCTTAGTTTGGGGTCTGGCGGGGACTACCCTTTATTTT. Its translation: CASSLVWGLAGTTLYF.